Reported below is one T cell receptor beta chain. The sample originates from a study of OX40 agonist ivuxolimab in advanced cancers. Study-wide context: An anti-OX40 (CD134) antibody with agonistic activity, ivuxolimab, was administered to patients.

Germline assignment: CDR1 SNHLY and CDR2 FYNNEI. Trimming pared 3 bases from V and 4 bases from J, leaving 10 bases between. The CDR3 sequence is 14 residues long. TCRdb's copy holds only in-frame clones and misses some; the assay was immunoSEQ multiplex PCR. The sample consists of under 55,000 clones, roughly 91% of them appearing once. The sequencing used CD4+ or CD8+ T cells sorted from blood, collected in a trial of the OX40 agonist ivuxolimab. The V call is TRBV2, the J call TRBJ1-5; D ambiguous. This receptor was taken from an adult with an advanced solid tumor such as melanoma, head and neck, liver or kidney cancer. The CDR3 region has the DNA TGTGCCAGCAGTGACCAGCTCGGGAATCAGCCCCAGCATTTT. It codes for CASSDQLGNQPQHF.